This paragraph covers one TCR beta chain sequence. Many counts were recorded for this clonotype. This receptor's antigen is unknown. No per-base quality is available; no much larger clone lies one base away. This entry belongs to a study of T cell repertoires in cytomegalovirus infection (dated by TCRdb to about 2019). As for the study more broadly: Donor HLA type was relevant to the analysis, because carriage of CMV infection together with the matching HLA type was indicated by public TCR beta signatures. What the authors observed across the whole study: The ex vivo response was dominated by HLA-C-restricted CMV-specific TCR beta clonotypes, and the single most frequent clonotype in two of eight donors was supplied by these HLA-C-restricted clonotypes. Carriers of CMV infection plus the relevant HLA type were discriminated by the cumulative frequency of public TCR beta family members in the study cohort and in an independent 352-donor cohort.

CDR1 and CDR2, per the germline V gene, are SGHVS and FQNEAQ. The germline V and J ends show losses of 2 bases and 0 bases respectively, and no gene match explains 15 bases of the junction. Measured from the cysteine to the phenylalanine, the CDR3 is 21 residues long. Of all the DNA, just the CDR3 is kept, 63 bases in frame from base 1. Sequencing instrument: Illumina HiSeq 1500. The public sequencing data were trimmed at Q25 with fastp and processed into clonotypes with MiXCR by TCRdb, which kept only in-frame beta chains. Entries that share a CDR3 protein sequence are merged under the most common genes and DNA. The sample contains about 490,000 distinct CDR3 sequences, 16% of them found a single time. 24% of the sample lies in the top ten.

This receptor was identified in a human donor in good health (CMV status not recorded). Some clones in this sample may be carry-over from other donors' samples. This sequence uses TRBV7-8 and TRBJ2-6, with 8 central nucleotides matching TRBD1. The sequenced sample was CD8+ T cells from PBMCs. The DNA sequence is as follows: TGTGCCAGCAGCTTACCGGCAGGACAGGGTCCCACACCCTCTGGGGCCAACGTCCTGACTTTC. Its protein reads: CASSLPAGQGPTPSGANVLTF.